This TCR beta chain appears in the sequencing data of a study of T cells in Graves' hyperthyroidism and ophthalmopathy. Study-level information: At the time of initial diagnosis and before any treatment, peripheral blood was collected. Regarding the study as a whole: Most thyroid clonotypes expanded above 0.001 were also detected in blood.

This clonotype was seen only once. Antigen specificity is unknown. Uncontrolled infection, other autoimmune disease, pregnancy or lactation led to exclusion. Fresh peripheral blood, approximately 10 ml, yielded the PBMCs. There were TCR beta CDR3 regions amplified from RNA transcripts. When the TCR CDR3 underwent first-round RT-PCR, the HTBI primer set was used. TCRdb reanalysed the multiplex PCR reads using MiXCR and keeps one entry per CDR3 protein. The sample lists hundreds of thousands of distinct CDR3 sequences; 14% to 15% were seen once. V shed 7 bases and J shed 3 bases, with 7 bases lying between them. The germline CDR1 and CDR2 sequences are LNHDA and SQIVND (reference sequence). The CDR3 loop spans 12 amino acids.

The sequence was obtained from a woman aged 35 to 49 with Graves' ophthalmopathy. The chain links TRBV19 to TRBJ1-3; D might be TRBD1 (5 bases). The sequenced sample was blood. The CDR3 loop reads CASIGVGNTIYF. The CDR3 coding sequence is TGTGCCAGTATAGGGGTTGGAAACACCATATATTTT.